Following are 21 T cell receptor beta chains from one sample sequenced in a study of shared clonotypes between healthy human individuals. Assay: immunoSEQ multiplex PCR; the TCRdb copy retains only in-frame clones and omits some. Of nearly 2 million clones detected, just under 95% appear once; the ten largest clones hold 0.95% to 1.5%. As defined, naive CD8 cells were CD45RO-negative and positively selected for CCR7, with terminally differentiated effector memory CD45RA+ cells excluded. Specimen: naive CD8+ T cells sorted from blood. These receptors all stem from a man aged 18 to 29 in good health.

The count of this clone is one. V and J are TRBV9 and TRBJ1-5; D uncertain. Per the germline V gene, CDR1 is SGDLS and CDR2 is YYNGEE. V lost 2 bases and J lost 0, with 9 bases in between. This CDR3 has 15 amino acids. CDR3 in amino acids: CASSVGEYSNQPQHF. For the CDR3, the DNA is TGTGCCAGCAGCGTGGGAGAGTATAGCAATCAGCCCCAGCATTTT.

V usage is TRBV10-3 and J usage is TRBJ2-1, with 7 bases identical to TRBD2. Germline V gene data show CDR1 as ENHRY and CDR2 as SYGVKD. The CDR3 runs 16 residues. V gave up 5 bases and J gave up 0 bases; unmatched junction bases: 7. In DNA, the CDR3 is TGTGCCATCAGTTCCCTAGCGGTAAGCTCCTACAATGAGCAGTTCTTC. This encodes CAISSLAVSSYNEQFF.

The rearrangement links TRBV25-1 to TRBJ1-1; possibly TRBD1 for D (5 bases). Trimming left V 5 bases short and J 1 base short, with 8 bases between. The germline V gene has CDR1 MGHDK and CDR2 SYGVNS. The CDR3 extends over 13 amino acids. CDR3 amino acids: CASSLTENTEAFF. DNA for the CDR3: TGTGCCAGCAGTTTGACAGAGAACACTGAAGCTTTCTTT.

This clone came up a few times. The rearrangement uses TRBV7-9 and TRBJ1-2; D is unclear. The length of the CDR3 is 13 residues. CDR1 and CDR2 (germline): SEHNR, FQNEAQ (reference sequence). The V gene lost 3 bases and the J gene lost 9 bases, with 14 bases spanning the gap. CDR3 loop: CASSLGGTISYTF. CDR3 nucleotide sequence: TGTGCCAGCAGCTTGGGCGGAACTATCAGCTACACCTTC.

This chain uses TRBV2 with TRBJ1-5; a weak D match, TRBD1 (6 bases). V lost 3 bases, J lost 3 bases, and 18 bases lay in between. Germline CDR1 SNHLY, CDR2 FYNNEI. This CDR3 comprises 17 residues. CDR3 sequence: CASSDPQTGLYNQPQHF. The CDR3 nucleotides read TGTGCCAGCAGTGACCCTCAGACAGGTCTCTACAATCAGCCCCAGCATTTT.

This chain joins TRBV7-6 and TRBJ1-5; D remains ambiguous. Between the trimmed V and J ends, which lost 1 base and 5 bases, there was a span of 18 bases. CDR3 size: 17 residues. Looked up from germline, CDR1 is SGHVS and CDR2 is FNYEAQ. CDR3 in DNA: TGTGCCAGCAGCTTAGGACCCACATCCTCCCTATATCAGCCCCAGCATTTT. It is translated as CASSLGPTSSLYQPQHF. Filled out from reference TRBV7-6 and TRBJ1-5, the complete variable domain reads GAGVSQSPRYKVTKRGQDVALRCDPISGHVSLYWYRQALGQGPEFLTYFNYEAQQDKSGLPNDRFSAERPEGSISTLTIQRTEQRDSAMYRCASSLGPTSSLYQPQHFGDGTRLSIL.

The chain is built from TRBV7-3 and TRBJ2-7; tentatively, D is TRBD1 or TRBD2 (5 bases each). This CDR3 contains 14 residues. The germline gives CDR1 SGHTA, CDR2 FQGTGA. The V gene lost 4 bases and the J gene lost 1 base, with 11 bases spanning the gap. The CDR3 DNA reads TGTGCCAGCAGCTCCCGGGACGCTTCCTACGAGCAGTACTTC. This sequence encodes CASSSRDASYEQYF.

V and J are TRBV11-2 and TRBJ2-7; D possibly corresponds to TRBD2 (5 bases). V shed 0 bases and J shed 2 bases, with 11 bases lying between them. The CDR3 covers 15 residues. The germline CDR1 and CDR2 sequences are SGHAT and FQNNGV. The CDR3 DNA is TGTGCCAGCAGCTTAGATTCCGACGGGACCTACGAGCAGTACTTC. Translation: CASSLDSDGTYEQYF.

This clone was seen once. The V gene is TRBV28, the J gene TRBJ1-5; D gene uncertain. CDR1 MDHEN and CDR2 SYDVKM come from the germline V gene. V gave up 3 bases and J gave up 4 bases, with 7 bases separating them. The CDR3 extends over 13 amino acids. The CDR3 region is CASSLRVNQPQHF. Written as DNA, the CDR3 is TGTGCCAGCAGTTTGAGGGTTAATCAGCCCCAGCATTTT.

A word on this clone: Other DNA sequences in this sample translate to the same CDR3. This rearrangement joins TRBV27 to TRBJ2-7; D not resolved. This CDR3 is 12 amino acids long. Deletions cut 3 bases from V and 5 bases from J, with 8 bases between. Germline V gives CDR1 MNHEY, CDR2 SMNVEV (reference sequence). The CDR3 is CASSLLGNEQYF. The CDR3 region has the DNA TGTGCCAGCAGTTTGTTGGGGAACGAGCAGTACTTC.

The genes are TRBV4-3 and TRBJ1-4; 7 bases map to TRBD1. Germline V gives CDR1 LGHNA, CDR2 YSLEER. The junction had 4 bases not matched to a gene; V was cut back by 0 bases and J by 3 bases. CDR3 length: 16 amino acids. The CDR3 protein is CASSQDGGGSNEKLFF. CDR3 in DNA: TGCGCCAGCAGCCAAGATGGAGGGGGCTCTAATGAAAAACTGTTTTTT.

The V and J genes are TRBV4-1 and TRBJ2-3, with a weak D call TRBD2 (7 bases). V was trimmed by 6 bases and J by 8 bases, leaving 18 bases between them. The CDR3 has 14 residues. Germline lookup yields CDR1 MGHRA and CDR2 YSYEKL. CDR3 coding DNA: TGCGCCAGCAGTCCCGGGGGGCTCGTGCGTACGCAGTATTTT. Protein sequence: CASSPGGLVRTQYF.

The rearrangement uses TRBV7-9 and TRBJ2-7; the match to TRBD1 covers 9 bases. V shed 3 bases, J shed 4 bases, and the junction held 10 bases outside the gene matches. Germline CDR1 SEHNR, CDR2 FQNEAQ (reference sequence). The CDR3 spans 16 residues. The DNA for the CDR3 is TGTGCCAGCAGCTTCATAGGAACAGGGGGCTCTTACGAGCAGTACTTC. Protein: CASSFIGTGGSYEQYF.

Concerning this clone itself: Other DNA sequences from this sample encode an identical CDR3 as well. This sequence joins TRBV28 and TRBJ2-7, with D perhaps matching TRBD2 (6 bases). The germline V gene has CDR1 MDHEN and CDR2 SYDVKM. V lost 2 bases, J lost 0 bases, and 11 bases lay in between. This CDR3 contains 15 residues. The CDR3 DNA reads TGTGCCAGCAGTTTACGGGGGTTGAGCTCCTACGAGCAGTACTTC. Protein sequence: CASSLRGLSSYEQYF.

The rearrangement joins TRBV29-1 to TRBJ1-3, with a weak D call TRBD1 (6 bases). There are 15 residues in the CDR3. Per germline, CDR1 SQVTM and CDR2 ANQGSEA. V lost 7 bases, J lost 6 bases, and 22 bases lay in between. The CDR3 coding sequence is TGCAGCGCCCGTTTCCAGGGGTCCTCGGAAAACACCATATATTTT. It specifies CSARFQGSSENTIYF.

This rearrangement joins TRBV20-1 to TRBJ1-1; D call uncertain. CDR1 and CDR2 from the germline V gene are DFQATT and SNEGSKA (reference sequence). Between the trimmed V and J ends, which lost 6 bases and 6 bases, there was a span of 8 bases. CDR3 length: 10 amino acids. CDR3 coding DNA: TGCAGTGCGAGGTACGCTGAAGCTTTCTTT. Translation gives CSARYAEAFF.

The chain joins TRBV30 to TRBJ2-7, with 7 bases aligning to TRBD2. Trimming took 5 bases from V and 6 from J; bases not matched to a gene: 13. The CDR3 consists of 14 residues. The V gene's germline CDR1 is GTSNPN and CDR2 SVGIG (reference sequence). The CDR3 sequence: CAWDGGDPLFEQYF. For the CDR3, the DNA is TGTGCCTGGGATGGGGGGGACCCTTTGTTCGAGCAGTACTTC. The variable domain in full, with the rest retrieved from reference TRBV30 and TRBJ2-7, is SQTIHQWPATLVQPVGSPLSLECTVEGTSNPNLYWYRQAAGRGLQLLFYSVGIGQISSEVPQNLSASRPQDRQFILSSKKLLLSDSGFYLCAWDGGDPLFEQYFGPGTRLTVT.

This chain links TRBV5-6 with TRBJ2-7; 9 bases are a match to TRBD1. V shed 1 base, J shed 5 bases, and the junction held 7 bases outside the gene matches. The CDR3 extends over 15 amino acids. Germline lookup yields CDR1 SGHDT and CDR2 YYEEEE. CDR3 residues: CASSLSGQGFHEQYF. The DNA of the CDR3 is TGTGCCAGCAGCTTGTCGGGACAGGGATTTCACGAGCAGTACTTC.

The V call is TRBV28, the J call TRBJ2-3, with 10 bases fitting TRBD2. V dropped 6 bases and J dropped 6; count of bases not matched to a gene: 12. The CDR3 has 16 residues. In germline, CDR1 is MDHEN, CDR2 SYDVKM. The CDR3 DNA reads TGTGCCAGCAGCTTAGAGACTAGCGGGTTGGGGGATACGCAGTATTTT. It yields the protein CASSLETSGLGDTQYF.

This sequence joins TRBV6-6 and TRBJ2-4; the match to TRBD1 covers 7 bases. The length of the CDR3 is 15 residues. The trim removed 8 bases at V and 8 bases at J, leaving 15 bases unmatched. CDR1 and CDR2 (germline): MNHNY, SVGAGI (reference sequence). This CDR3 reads CASRPTGPLEYIQYF. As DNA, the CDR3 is TGTGCCAGCCGTCCGACAGGGCCCCTGGAGTACATTCAGTACTTC.

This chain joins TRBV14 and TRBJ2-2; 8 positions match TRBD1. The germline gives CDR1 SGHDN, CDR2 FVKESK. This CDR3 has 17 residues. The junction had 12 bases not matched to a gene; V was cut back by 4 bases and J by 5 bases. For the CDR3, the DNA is TGTGCCAGCAGCCCCTCGACAGGGGATAGGAGAACCGGGGAGCTGTTTTTT. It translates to CASSPSTGDRRTGELFF.